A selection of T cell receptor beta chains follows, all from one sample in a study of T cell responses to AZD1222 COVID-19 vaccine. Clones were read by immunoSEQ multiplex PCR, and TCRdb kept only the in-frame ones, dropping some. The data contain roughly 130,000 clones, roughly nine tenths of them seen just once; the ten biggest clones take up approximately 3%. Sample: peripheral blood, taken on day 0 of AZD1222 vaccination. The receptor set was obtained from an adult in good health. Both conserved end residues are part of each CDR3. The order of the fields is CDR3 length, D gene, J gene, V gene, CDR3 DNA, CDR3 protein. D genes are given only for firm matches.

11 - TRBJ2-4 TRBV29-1 TGCAGCGCCCGAAGTGTGAACATTCAGTACTTC CSARSVNIQYF
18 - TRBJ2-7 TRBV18 TGTGCCAGCTCACCGGGCCCACCTCAAGGGTTTAGGTCCTACGAGCAGTACTTC CASSPGPPQGFRSYEQYF
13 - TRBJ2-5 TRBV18 TGTGCCAGCTCACCAGGGCTTCAAGAGACCCAGTACTTC CASSPGLQETQYF
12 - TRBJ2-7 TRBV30 TGTGCCTGGAGGGCAGGGGCCTACGAGCAGTACTTC CAWRAGAYEQYF
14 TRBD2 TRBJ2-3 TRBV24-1 TGTGCCACCAGTGATTCTGGGAGGGCAGATACGCAGTATTTT CATSDSGRADTQYF
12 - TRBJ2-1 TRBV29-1 TGCAGCGTTGAATTCCCCGAAAATGAGCAGTTCTTC CSVEFPENEQFF
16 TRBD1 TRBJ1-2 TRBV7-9 TGTGCCAGCAGCTCCGGGACAGGGGGCTTTGGCTATGGCTACACCTTC CASSSGTGGFGYGYTF
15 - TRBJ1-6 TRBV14 TGTGCCAGCAGCCATAAGGGAGTCGGTAATTCACCCCTCCACTTT CASSHKGVGNSPLHF
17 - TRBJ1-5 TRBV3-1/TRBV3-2 TGTGCCAGCAGCCCCGGGTCGGGCAGGGGACAAAATCAGCCCCAGCATTTT CASSPGSGRGQNQPQHF
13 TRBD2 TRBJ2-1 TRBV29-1 TGCAGCGTGCCGTTGCGGGAGGGCGATGAGCAGTTCTTC CSVPLREGDEQFF
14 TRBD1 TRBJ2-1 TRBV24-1 TGTGCCACCAGTGATACGCGGACAGGTAATGAGCAGTTCTTC CATSDTRTGNEQFF
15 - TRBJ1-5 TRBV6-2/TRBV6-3 TGTGCCAGCAGTTACTTAGGGGGGCAAAGTCAGCCCCAGCATTTT CASSYLGGQSQPQHF
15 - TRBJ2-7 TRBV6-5 TGTGCCAGCAGTTACTCGCCAAGCGGAACCTACGAGCAGTACTTC CASSYSPSGTYEQYF
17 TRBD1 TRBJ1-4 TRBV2 TGTGCCAGCAGAGCGGGACAGGGGAGAGGAACTAATGAAAAACTGTTTTTT CASRAGQGRGTNEKLFF
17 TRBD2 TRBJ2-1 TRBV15 TGTGCCACCAGCAGAGATTTTGGGGGAGGGCCGGACAATGAGCAGTTCTTC CATSRDFGGGPDNEQFF
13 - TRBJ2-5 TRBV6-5 TGTGCCAGCAGGACACCCGGAGGGGAGACCCAGTACTTC CASRTPGGETQYF
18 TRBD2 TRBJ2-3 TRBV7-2 TGTGCCAGCAGCTTTCCGACCACACTAGCGGCCAGCACAGATACGCAGTATTTT CASSFPTTLAASTDTQYF
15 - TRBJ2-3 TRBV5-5 TGTGCCAGCAGCTCGCGGCATCAGGGCACAGATACGCAGTATTTT CASSSRHQGTDTQYF
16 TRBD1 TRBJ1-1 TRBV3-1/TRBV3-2 TGTGCCAGCAGCCAAGACCCGACAGGGGTAAACACTGAAGCTTTCTTT CASSQDPTGVNTEAFF
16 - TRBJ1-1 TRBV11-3 TGTGCCAGCAGAGTTCGAAGCGTGAACACCATAGCTGAAGCTTTCTTT CASRVRSVNTIAEAFF
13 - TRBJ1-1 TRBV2 TGTGCCAGCAGTGAAGTGGTGGACACTGAAGCTTTCTTT CASSEVVDTEAFF
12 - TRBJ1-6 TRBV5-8 TGTGCCAGCAGCCTGAGGGGTTCACCCCTCCACTTT CASSLRGSPLHF
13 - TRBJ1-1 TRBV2 TGTGCCAGCAGTGTGGAAGTAAACACTGAAGCTTTCTTT CASSVEVNTEAFF
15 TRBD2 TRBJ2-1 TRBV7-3 TGTGCCAGCAGCTTAAACAGCGGGAGCGGGAATGAGCAGTTCTTC CASSLNSGSGNEQFF